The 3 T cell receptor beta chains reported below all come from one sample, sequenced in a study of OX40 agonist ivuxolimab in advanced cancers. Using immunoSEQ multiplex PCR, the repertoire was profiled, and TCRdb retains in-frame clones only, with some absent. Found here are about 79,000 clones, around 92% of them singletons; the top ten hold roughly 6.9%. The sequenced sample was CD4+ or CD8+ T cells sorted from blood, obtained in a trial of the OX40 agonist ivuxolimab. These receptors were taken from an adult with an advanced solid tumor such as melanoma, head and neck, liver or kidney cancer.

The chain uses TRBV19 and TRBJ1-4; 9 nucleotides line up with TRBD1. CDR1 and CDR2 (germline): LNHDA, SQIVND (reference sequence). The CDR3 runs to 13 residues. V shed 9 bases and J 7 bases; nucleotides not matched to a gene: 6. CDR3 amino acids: CASKQGAGEKLFF. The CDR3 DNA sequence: TGTGCCAGCAAACAGGGGGCAGGTGAAAAACTGTTTTTT.

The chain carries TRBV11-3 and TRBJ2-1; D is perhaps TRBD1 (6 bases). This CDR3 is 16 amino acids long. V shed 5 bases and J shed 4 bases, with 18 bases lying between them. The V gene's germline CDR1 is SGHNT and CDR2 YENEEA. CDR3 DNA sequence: TGTGCCAGCAGCCCCCAGACAGGAATGGGGTACAATGAGCAGTTCTTC. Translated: CASSPQTGMGYNEQFF.

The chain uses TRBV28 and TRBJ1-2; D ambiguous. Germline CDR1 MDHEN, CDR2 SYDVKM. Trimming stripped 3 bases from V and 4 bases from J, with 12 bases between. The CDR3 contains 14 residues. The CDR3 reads CASSFSRAAYGYTF. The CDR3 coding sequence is TGTGCCAGCAGTTTCTCTCGGGCTGCCTATGGCTACACCTTC.